These 24 T cell receptor beta chains share one sample of origin, sequenced in a study of T cell clonality in common variable immunodeficiency. Measured with immunoSEQ multiplex PCR; TCRdb has only the in-frame clones, and not every one. The sample has tens of thousands of clones, none seen only once; the top ten hold approximately 13%. Material: peripheral blood mononuclear cells. The receptors originated from a person aged 18-70 years in good health.

This clone was seen many times. The CDR3 end lies 3 residues beyond the end of the read and is filled in from the germline J gene. The chain couples TRBV19 to TRBJ1-4; D perhaps matches TRBD1 (6 bases). Trimming pared 4 bases from V and 10 bases from J, leaving 10 bases between. The CDR3 sequence is 12 residues long. The germline CDR1 and CDR2 sequences are LNHDA and SQIVND (reference sequence). The CDR3 is CASSSGGPKLFF. The DNA read from the CDR3 is TGTGCCAGTAGTAGCGGGGGGCCAAAA.

This clone was recorded many times. CDR3 bases read: TGTGCCAGCAGCTTCATGGGGACTGGGTTTCAGGAGACC. Its translation is CASSFMGTGFQET. The full CDR3 sequence reads CASSFMGTGFQETQYF. The J gene is TRBJ2-5, the V gene TRBV7-8, with a weak D call TRBD2 (6 bases). The DNA ends 3 residues before the CDR3 does, and the rest of the CDR3 is filled in from the germline J gene. This CDR3 has 16 residues. CDR1 and CDR2 from the germline V gene are SGHVS and FQNEAQ. The V end lost 3 bases, the J end lost 5 bases, and 19 bases lay between the germline ends.

There are many counts of this clone. The CDR3 extends 3 residues past the end of the read, so its final part is completed from the germline J gene. The chain is built from TRBV19 and TRBJ1-1; D remains ambiguous. Between the trimmed V and J ends, which lost 6 bases and 0 bases, there was a span of 8 bases. The CDR3 contains 13 residues. Per germline, CDR1 LNHDA and CDR2 SQIVND (reference sequence). The sequenced part of the CDR3 DNA is TGTGCCAGTAGCCAGCGCCTGAACACTGAA. This encodes CASSQRLNTE. The whole CDR3 is CASSQRLNTEAFF.

At least ten counts were recorded for this clone. The DNA ends 3 residues before the CDR3 does, and the rest of the CDR3 is filled in from the germline J gene. The gene calls are TRBV19 and TRBJ1-1; possible D gene TRBD1, 5 bases. The CDR3 sequence is 15 residues long. CDR1 and CDR2 (germline): LNHDA, SQIVND (reference sequence). V lost 3 bases and J 6 bases, leaving 17 bases between the germline ends. This chain's CDR3 is CASSMRGTLVAEAFF. Partial CDR3 DNA: TGTGCCAGTAGTATGCGGGGGACCCTGGTCGCTGAA.

This clone was counted at least ten times. The CDR3 end falls 3 residues outside the read, so it is completed with the germline J gene. The chain couples TRBV20-1 to TRBJ1-5; 11 positions match TRBD1. V shed 6 bases and J 7 bases; nucleotides not matched to a gene: 14. The CDR3 totals 16 residues. Germline assignment: CDR1 DFQATT and CDR2 SNEGSKA (reference sequence). The part of the CDR3 DNA that was read is TGCAGTGCCGGGACAGGGGGTATCTCAAGAGTGCAGCCC. This gives the protein CSAGTGGISRVQP. The whole CDR3 sequence is CSAGTGGISRVQPQHF.

At least ten counts were recorded for this clone. The read terminates 3 residues ahead of where the CDR3 ends, so the germline J gene completes it. This chain uses TRBV5-6 with TRBJ1-2; possibly TRBD1 for D (5 bases). Germline values: CDR1 SGHDT, CDR2 YYEEEE. This CDR3 is built from 13 residues. CDR3 protein: CASSLRQGDGYTF. The sequenced part of the CDR3 DNA is TGTGCCAGCAGCTTGCGCCAGGGTGACGGC.

This clone was counted at least ten times. The read stops 3 residues short of the end of the CDR3; the missing end is completed from the germline J gene. The chain carries TRBV7-3 and TRBJ2-3, with D uncertain. The CDR3 totals 13 residues. The V and J ends lost 3 bases and 4 bases respectively, with 8 bases between them. Per the germline V gene, CDR1 is SGHTA and CDR2 is FQGTGA. Incomplete CDR3 DNA: TGTGCCAGCAGCTTGCCCCCAGCAGATACG. Protein sequence: CASSLPPADT. The full CDR3 reads CASSLPPADTQYF.

Ten or more counts support this clone. This chain's CDR3 is CASSADIDTQYF. The DNA read from the CDR3 is TGTGCCAGCAGCGCGGACATCGATACG. The rearrangement links TRBV7-9 to TRBJ2-3; a possible D gene is TRBD1 (5 bases). The CDR3 is cut off 3 residues early in the read; its end comes from the germline J gene. Between the trimmed V and J ends, which lost 5 bases and 6 bases, there was a span of 9 bases. The CDR3 totals 12 residues. Germline V gene lookup returns CDR1 SEHNR and CDR2 FQNEAQ (reference sequence).

This clone was counted ten times or more. Read coverage stops 3 residues before the CDR3 terminus; the germline J gene supplies the remainder. The gene calls are TRBV5-1 and TRBJ2-1; no clear D. This CDR3 is built from 15 residues. Trimming cost V 0 bases and J 0 bases, with 7 bases left between them. Germline CDR1 and CDR2: SGHRS and YFSETQ. The covered CDR3 bases are TGCGCCAGCAGCTTGGGCAGATCCTCCTACAATGAG. It yields the protein CASSLGRSSYNE. The full CDR3 sequence reads CASSLGRSSYNEQFF.

This clone was counted ten times or more. The read comes to an end 3 residues before the CDR3 does, leaving the germline J gene to fill in the end. The identical CDR3 is also encoded by other nucleotide sequences in the sample. The V call is TRBV20-1, the J call TRBJ1-1, with D possibly matching TRBD1 (5 bases). V dropped 5 bases and J dropped 3 bases, with 10 bases sitting between them. The CDR3 sequence is 12 residues long. From germline, CDR1 is DFQATT and CDR2 SNEGSKA (reference sequence). Incomplete CDR3 DNA: TGCAGTGCTGGGACTGGGGACACTGAA. Amino acid sequence: CSAGTGDTE. The entire CDR3 sequence reads CSAGTGDTEAFF.

In this sample, this clone turned up many times. The read falls 3 residues short of the CDR3 end, and the missing part is taken from the germline J gene. V gene TRBV19 combines with J gene TRBJ2-7; D possibly corresponds to TRBD1 (6 bases). V gave up 6 bases and J gave up 6 bases, with 9 bases separating them. The CDR3 spans 11 residues. Germline V gives CDR1 LNHDA, CDR2 SQIVND (reference sequence). Partial CDR3 DNA: TGTGCCAGTAGCAACAGGGCCGAG. Its translation is CASSNRAE. The entire CDR3 is CASSNRAEQYF.

This clone was seen at least ten times. The CDR3 end is not reached by the read, which stops 3 residues before it; the germline J gene fills it in. V is TRBV7-9 and J is TRBJ1-4; possibly TRBD1 for D (5 bases). Germline V CDR1 and CDR2: SEHNR, FQNEAQ (reference sequence). The CDR3 length is 15 residues. V was pared by 5 bases and J by 5 bases, with 15 bases between. The DNA read from the CDR3 is TGTGCCAGCAGCCCCGACTCAGGGAAGAATGAAAAA. Protein sequence: CASSPDSGKNEK. The CDR3 in its entirety is CASSPDSGKNEKLFF.

On this clone: The sequence runs out 3 residues before the end of the CDR3; the remainder is reconstructed from the germline J gene. The chain employs TRBV5-1 and TRBJ2-7, with 11 positions matching TRBD2. The CDR3 has 17 residues. Germline V gives CDR1 SGHRS, CDR2 YFSETQ. V gave up 1 base and J gave up 5 bases; unmatched junction bases: 11. The CDR3 region is CASSLRLAGGFQDEQYF. CDR3 DNA, as far as it was read: TGCGCCAGCAGCTTGCGGTTAGCGGGGGGGTTCCAGGACGAG.

In its sample, this clone was seen a few times. The DNA ends 3 residues before the CDR3 does, and the rest of the CDR3 is filled in from the germline J gene. The chain combines TRBV11-3 with TRBJ2-3; possible D gene TRBD2, 6 bases. This CDR3 is built from 14 residues. V was pared by 4 bases and J by 6 bases, with 14 bases between. Germline V gene lookup returns CDR1 SGHNT and CDR2 YENEEA. The CDR3 loop is CASSSDPRGDTQYF. CDR3 DNA (partial): TGTGCCAGCAGCTCCGACCCCCGGGGGGATACG. Together with reference TRBV11-3 and TRBJ2-3, the CDR3 gives the full variable domain: EAGVVQSPRYKIIEKKQPVAFWCNPISGHNTLYWYLQNLGQGPELLIRYENEEAVDDSQLPKDRFSAERLKGVDSTLKIQPAELGDSAVYLCASSSDPRGDTQYFGPGTRLTVL.

This clone occurred many times. The read halts 3 residues ahead of the CDR3 end, with the missing end drawn from the germline J gene. V is TRBV5-5 and J is TRBJ1-4; 7 nucleotides line up with TRBD1. CDR1 and CDR2 from the germline V gene are SGHKS and YYEKEE (reference sequence). V was pared by 2 bases and J by 7 bases, with 5 bases of the junction left unmatched. This CDR3 region has 14 residues. The chain's CDR3 is CASSFRQGGEKLFF. The CDR3 DNA, read in part, is TGTGCCAGCAGCTTCAGACAGGGAGGTGAAAAA.

About this clone itself: The CDR3 goes on 3 residues after the read ends, and that part is filled in from the germline J gene. This chain connects TRBV5-1 to TRBJ2-7; 7 nucleotides line up with TRBD1. The CDR3 loop spans 14 amino acids. J lost 3 bases, V lost 2 bases, and 5 bases had no gene match. Germline V lookup: CDR1 SGHRS, CDR2 YFSETQ. The CDR3 region is CASSLEQGRYEQYF. The covered CDR3 bases are TGCGCCAGCAGCTTAGAACAGGGGCGCTACGAG.

Only a few counts were recorded for this clone. The CDR3 end lies 3 residues beyond the end of the read and is filled in from the germline J gene. The rearrangement links TRBV2 to TRBJ1-6; weak D call: TRBD1 (5 bases). V was clipped by 6 bases and J by 10 bases, with 13 bases between them. CDR3 size: 13 residues. Per germline, CDR1 SNHLY and CDR2 FYNNEI. CDR3 loop: CASSRVSRSPLHF. The sequenced part of the CDR3 DNA is TGTGCCAGCAGCAGGGTTTCACGATCACCC.

This clone was picked up many times. The read falls 3 residues short of the CDR3 end, and the missing part is taken from the germline J gene. The genes are TRBV10-3 and TRBJ2-1, with 14 bases that match TRBD2. Trimming at V came to 11 bases and at J to 7 bases, leaving 7 bases not matched to a gene. The germline gives CDR1 ENHRY, CDR2 SYGVKD. The CDR3 has 14 amino acids. The sequenced part of the CDR3 DNA is TGTGCCGTTTCGACTAGCGGGGGGGTAAATGAG. As protein: CAVSTSGGVNE. The whole CDR3 protein reads CAVSTSGGVNEQFF.

This clone occurred many times. The sequenced fragment ends 3 residues before the CDR3 boundary, so the rest is inferred from the germline J gene. The chain joins TRBV20-1 to TRBJ2-2; 10 bases line up with TRBD2. The germline gives CDR1 DFQATT, CDR2 SNEGSKA (reference sequence). This CDR3 is built from 14 residues. With 6 bases clipped from V and 7 bases from J, the junction kept 8 bases outside the gene matches. The CDR3 sequence is CSAPLAGPVGELFF. The sequenced CDR3 bases are TGCAGTGCCCCACTAGCGGGGCCCGTCGGGGAG.

This clone appeared a few times. The read stops 3 residues short of the end of the CDR3; the missing end is completed from the germline J gene. This chain links TRBV6-1 with TRBJ1-5, with D possibly matching TRBD1 (5 bases). CDR1 and CDR2 from the germline V gene are MNHNS and SASEGT. The length of the CDR3 is 15 residues. V lost 0 bases and J 2 bases, leaving 8 bases between the germline ends. The covered CDR3 bases are TGTGCCAGCAGTGAAGCGTCGACAGGCAATCAGCCC. This gives the protein CASSEASTGNQP. The complete CDR3 protein is CASSEASTGNQPQHF.

At least ten counts were recorded for this clone. Sequencing ends 3 residues short of the CDR3 end; the germline J gene provides the rest. V usage is TRBV30 and J usage is TRBJ1-4, with D perhaps TRBD1 (5 bases). Trimming left V 2 bases short and J 7 bases short, with 17 bases between. In germline, CDR1 is GTSNPN, CDR2 SVGIG (reference sequence). The CDR3 has 15 amino acids. CDR3 DNA (partial): TGTGCCTGGAGTTCCACGGGGGGAACGCGTGAAAAA. Its translation: CAWSSTGGTREK. The CDR3 as a whole reads CAWSSTGGTREKLFF.

This clone was counted ten times or more. Read data end 3 residues before the CDR3 end; the end is taken from the germline J gene. The gene calls are TRBV5-4 and TRBJ2-1, with 8 bases fitting TRBD1. Germline trimming cut 0 bases from V and 9 bases from J; bases unmatched to any gene: 2. Germline V gene lookup returns CDR1 SGHNT and CDR2 YYREEE (reference sequence). The CDR3 contains 13 residues. The part of the CDR3 DNA that was read is TGTGCCAGCAGCTTGGACAGGGGGAGTGAG. Translating it yields CASSLDRGSE. The whole CDR3 region reads CASSLDRGSEQFF.

The CDR3 loop reads CASSETSGADTQYF. The CDR3 bases that were read are TGTGCCAGCAGTGAGACTAGCGGGGCAGATACG. The chain has TRBV6-4 and TRBJ2-3; 11 bases match TRBD2. The DNA ends 3 residues before the CDR3 does, and the rest of the CDR3 is filled in from the germline J gene. This CDR3 is built from 14 residues. The germline CDR1 and CDR2 sequences are MRHNA and SNTAGT. Germline trimming cut 3 bases from V and 4 bases from J; bases unmatched to any gene: 0.

This clone was found many times. The sequence runs out 3 residues before the end of the CDR3; the remainder is reconstructed from the germline J gene. V usage is TRBV18 and J usage is TRBJ2-1, with TRBD1 matching 9 bases. Looked up from germline, CDR1 is KGHSH and CDR2 is LQKENI. The CDR3 is 15 amino acids. Trimming at V came to 2 bases and at J to 4 bases, leaving 3 bases not matched to a gene. The covered CDR3 bases are TGTGCCAGCTCACCAGTTGGACAGGGGTACAATGAG. Its translation is CASSPVGQGYNE. The CDR3 as a whole reads CASSPVGQGYNEQFF.